This paragraph covers one T cell receptor (beta chain) sequence. Authors' processing steps: Using reference gene primer amplification, nucleated cell counts were estimated. Profiled with immunoSEQ multiplex PCR; TCRdb holds only in-frame clones, not every one. V and J calls and clone size are as listed in that table; D and trimming were resolved from the DNA. The sample holds about 320,000 clones; nearly 90% are singletons and the top ten take 11%. V was cut by 5 bases and J by 10 bases, with 20 bases left in between. This CDR3 has 15 residues. The germline gives CDR1 MNHEY, CDR2 SMNVEV (reference sequence). This entry is derived from a study of blood T cell repertoires in COVID-19. Study in general: The study drew acute and convalescent COVID-19 samples from the United States, Italy and Spain. Nucleic acid was either cDNA or gDNA, and it came from T cells, B-cell-depleted T cells, or PBMCs.

Seattle's enrolled individuals joined amid active infection and were then monitored longitudinally. The chain joins TRBV27 to TRBJ1-4; D gene ambiguous. The sequenced sample consisted of peripheral blood. The source of this sequence is a woman in her twenties or thirties with COVID-19, enrolled during active disease. The CDR3 loop reads CASSELPLTLSKLFF. The CDR3 DNA follows: TGTGCCAGCAGTGAGCTCCCCCTAACCTTGTCAAAACTGTTTTTT.